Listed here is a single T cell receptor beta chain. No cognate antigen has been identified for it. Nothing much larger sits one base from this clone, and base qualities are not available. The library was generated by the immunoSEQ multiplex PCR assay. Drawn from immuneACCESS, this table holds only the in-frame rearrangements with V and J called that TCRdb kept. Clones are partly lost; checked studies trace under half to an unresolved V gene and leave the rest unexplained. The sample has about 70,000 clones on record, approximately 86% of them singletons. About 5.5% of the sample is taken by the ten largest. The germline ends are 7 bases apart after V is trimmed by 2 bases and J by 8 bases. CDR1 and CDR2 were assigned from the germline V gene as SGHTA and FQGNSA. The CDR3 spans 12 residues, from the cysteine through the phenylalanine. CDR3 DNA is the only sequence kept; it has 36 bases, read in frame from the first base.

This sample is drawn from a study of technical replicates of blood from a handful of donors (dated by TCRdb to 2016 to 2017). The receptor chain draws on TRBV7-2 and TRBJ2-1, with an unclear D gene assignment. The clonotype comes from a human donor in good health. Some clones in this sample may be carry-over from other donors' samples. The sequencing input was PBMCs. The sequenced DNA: TGTGCCAGCAGCTTACAGTGGCATGAGCAGTTCTTC. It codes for CASSLQWHEQFF.